The clone carrying this TCR beta chain was seen once. The antigen is unknown. This likely stems from a read error, as it lies one base from a far larger clone. Sample time point: newly diagnosed GD, antithyroid drugs for less than 3 months. PBMC RNA was the source of the TCR library. The data were taken from a study of regulatory T cells in long-lasting Graves disease. Study-wide findings and caveats: Segments TRBV28, TRBJ1-2 and TRBJ2-5 showed preferential usage in persistent disease.

The trim removed 6 bases at V and 6 bases at J, leaving 11 bases unmatched. The CDR3 has 16 residues. The germline CDR1 and CDR2 sequences are MNHEY and SVGEGT. Both iRepertoire HTBI primers and Arm-PCR of CDR3 regions were used to build the TCR beta libraries. TCRdb reprocessed the multiplex PCR reads via MiXCR and lists one record per CDR3 protein. The sample includes about 210,000 distinct CDR3 sequences, roughly a fifth of them seen just once. The sample also formed part of further work on T cells in Graves' hyperthyroidism and ophthalmopathy. In that study: Graves' hyperthyroidism showing no ophthalmopathy progression within 18 months was considered stable. Most thyroid clonotypes with frequency above 0.001 were detected in blood.

The sample consisted of peripheral blood mononuclear cells (PBMCs), taken at new diagnosis, from a patient treated with antithyroid drugs. The chain joins TRBV6-2 or TRBV6-3 to TRBJ1-5, with TRBD1 matching 10 bases. This receptor was identified in a woman between 25 and 40 years old with Graves disease. The CDR3 here is CASSHLSDRGGQPQHF. The CDR3 region has the DNA TGTGCCAGCAGCCACCTCTCGGACAGGGGGGGTCAGCCCCAGCATTTT.